One sample yielded the 27 T cell receptor beta chains listed below, sequenced in a study of blood T cell repertoires in COVID-19. Clones were read by immunoSEQ multiplex PCR, and TCRdb kept only the in-frame ones, dropping some. The sample includes 70,000 to 85,000 clones, roughly 90% seen only once; the top ten take just over 9%. Specimen: peripheral blood. These receptors were taken from a human donor in a cohort sampled during active COVID-19.

J is TRBJ2-1 and V is TRBV7-8; a possible D gene is TRBD2 (5 bases). The ends were cut back, 3 bases at V and 1 base at J, with 10 bases in the middle. Germline CDR1 and CDR2: SGHVS and FQNEAQ. This CDR3 has 15 residues. In nucleotides, the CDR3 is TGTGCCAGCAGCTTCGTGAGCGGTTCCTACAATGAGCAGTTCTTC. Translated, it gives CASSFVSGSYNEQFF.

The chain is built from TRBV6-1 and TRBJ1-6; D is unclear. CDR1 and CDR2 from the germline V gene are MNHNS and SASEGT. CDR3 length: 15 amino acids. V lost 1 base, J lost 6 bases, and 10 bases lay in between. CDR3 sequence reads: CASSEGRRGNSPLHF. The CDR3 region has the DNA TGTGCCAGCAGTGAAGGGCGGCGGGGTAATTCACCCCTCCACTTT.

This clone was observed a handful of times. The chain is built from TRBV19 and TRBJ2-7, with 9 bases identical to TRBD1. Losses at the gene ends were 9 bases for V and 5 bases for J; bases not matched to a gene: 8. This CDR3 comprises 13 residues. The V gene's germline CDR1 is LNHDA and CDR2 SQIVND (reference sequence). The CDR3 DNA is TGTGCCAGCGCCGGGACAGGGAAGGACGAGCAGTACTTC. Translation gives CASAGTGKDEQYF.

This chain links TRBV7-8 with TRBJ2-5; weak D call: TRBD2 (5 bases). V was cut by 6 bases and J by 5 bases, with 10 bases left in between. Germline loops: CDR1 SGHVS, CDR2 FQNEAQ. This CDR3 spans 12 amino acids. The CDR3 loop reads CASRDPGETQYF. CDR3 in DNA: TGTGCCAGCAGAGACCCGGGGGAGACCCAGTACTTC.

J is TRBJ1-5 and V is TRBV19; no reliable D call. CDR1 is LNHDA, CDR2 SQIVND, per germline (reference sequence). Trimming removed 5 bases at V and 2 bases at J, with 13 bases between. CDR3 length: 15 amino acids. CDR3 residues: CASSLRFYGNQPQHF. The CDR3 DNA sequence: TGTGCCAGTAGTCTGAGGTTCTATGGCAATCAGCCCCAGCATTTT.

The table lists this clone with a count of one. The chain has TRBV3-1 (or the pseudogene TRBV3-2) and TRBJ2-2; D unresolved. CDR3 length: 12 amino acids. Germline-derived CDR1 and CDR2 are LGHDT and YNNKEL (reference sequence). Trimming cost V 1 base and J 6 bases, with 3 bases left between them. As DNA, the CDR3 is TGTGCCAGCAGCCAAGCCTCCGGGGAGCTGTTTTTT. This codes for CASSQASGELFF.

This clone was recorded a few times. Other DNA variants within this sample encode the same CDR3. This chain joins TRBV11-3 and TRBJ2-3; TRBD2 agrees at 15 bases. Trimming took 5 bases from V and 3 from J; bases not matched to a gene: 3. CDR1 and CDR2 (germline): SGHNT, YENEEA. CDR3 length: 16 residues. CDR3 in amino acids: CASSRGTSGRTDTQYF. The DNA for the CDR3 is TGTGCCAGCAGCCGAGGGACTAGCGGGAGGACAGATACGCAGTATTTT.

This chain connects TRBV5-4 to TRBJ1-1; D call uncertain. The length of the CDR3 is 15 residues. Germline CDR1 SGHNT, CDR2 YYREEE (reference sequence). The germline V and J ends were trimmed by 5 bases and 0 bases, with 14 bases remaining between them. CDR3 sequence: CASSIGRGVNTEAFF. CDR3 sequence (DNA): TGTGCCAGCAGTATCGGAAGAGGAGTGAACACTGAAGCTTTCTTT.

The chain links TRBV19 to TRBJ2-5, with D possibly matching TRBD1 (5 bases). The V gene lost 7 bases and the J gene lost 1 base, with 16 bases spanning the gap. The CDR3 length is 15 residues. Germline CDR1 LNHDA, CDR2 SQIVND (reference sequence). CDR3 region: CASTGRWTSQETQYF. CDR3 nucleotides: TGTGCCAGTACCGGTCGATGGACATCCCAAGAGACCCAGTACTTC.

The rearrangement joins TRBV7-2 to TRBJ1-5; D is perhaps TRBD1 (5 bases). The CDR3 has 16 amino acids. Between the trimmed V and J ends, which lost 1 base and 2 bases, there was a span of 12 bases. Germline V CDR1 and CDR2: SGHTA, FQGNSA. CDR3 region: CASSLVLGGGNQPQHF. CDR3 nucleotide sequence: TGTGCCAGCAGCTTAGTTTTGGGAGGGGGCAATCAGCCCCAGCATTTT.

This clone was recorded at least ten times. V and J are TRBV3-1 (or the pseudogene TRBV3-2) and TRBJ1-4; no reliable D call. This CDR3 contains 14 residues. V was trimmed by 7 bases and J by 8 bases, leaving 17 bases between them. The V gene's germline CDR1 is LGHDT and CDR2 YNNKEL (reference sequence). CDR3 sequence reads: CASTDHLDGEKLFF. CDR3 DNA sequence: TGTGCCAGCACCGACCACCTAGATGGAGAAAAACTGTTTTTT.

This rearrangement joins TRBV6-6 to TRBJ1-5; D may be TRBD1 (6 bases). This CDR3 has 13 amino acids. Trimming stripped 2 bases from V and 7 bases from J, with 9 bases between. The germline CDR1 and CDR2 sequences are MNHNY and SVGAGI (reference sequence). The CDR3 spells CASSYPDSQPQHF. The CDR3, as DNA: TGTGCCAGCAGTTACCCGGACAGCCAGCCCCAGCATTTT.

The rearrangement links TRBV7-2 to TRBJ1-6, with D uncertain. This CDR3 has 16 amino acids. The germline CDR1 and CDR2 sequences are SGHTA and FQGNSA. V was pared by 1 base and J by 8 bases, with 15 bases between. CDR3 region: CASSLVLSAADSPLHF. The CDR3 DNA is TGTGCCAGCAGCTTAGTTTTGTCGGCAGCGGATTCACCCCTCCACTTT.

The rearrangement joins TRBV12-5 to TRBJ2-7, with 8 bases that match TRBD2. The CDR3 extends over 16 amino acids. Trimming at V came to 1 base and at J to 2 bases, leaving 7 bases not matched to a gene. Germline CDR1 and CDR2: LGHNT and FRNRAP. DNA of the CDR3: TGTGCTAGTGGTTTGGGGGAACTAGCGGAGACCTACGAGCAGTACTTC. This translates into CASGLGELAETYEQYF.

The chain couples TRBV28 to TRBJ1-2; 9 bases are shared with TRBD1. CDR1 is MDHEN, CDR2 SYDVKM, per germline. The CDR3 contains 14 residues. J gave up 4 bases and V 4 bases, and 4 bases lay outside the gene matches. CDR3: CASSSQGQGYGYTF. CDR3 coding DNA: TGTGCCAGCAGTTCCCAGGGACAGGGCTATGGCTACACCTTC.

This chain links TRBV7-3 with TRBJ1-1, with D possibly being TRBD1 (5 bases). Germline CDR1 and CDR2: SGHTA and FQGTGA. V was pared by 5 bases and J by 1 base, with 8 bases between. The CDR3 consists of 13 residues. The CDR3: CASSPGGNTEAFF. The CDR3 DNA follows: TGTGCCAGCAGCCCGGGGGGGAACACTGAAGCTTTCTTT.

The chain has TRBV9 and TRBJ1-4; the D gene is possibly TRBD1 (5 bases). V lost 0 bases and J lost 6, with 9 bases in between. The germline V gene has CDR1 SGDLS and CDR2 YYNGEE. The CDR3 loop spans 14 amino acids. CDR3 region: CASSVGTLDEKLFF. The DNA of the CDR3 is TGTGCCAGCAGCGTAGGGACACTCGATGAAAAACTGTTTTTT.

This clone was counted once. The chain joins TRBV19 to TRBJ2-5; 12 bases map to TRBD2. The germline gives CDR1 LNHDA, CDR2 SQIVND (reference sequence). The CDR3 runs 17 residues. V lost 5 bases to trimming and J lost 4 bases; unmatched junction nucleotides: 11. The CDR3 DNA sequence: TGTGCCAGTAGTCGCCTAGCGGGAGGGCCCTTCGGAGAGACCCAGTACTTC. Residues: CASSRLAGGPFGETQYF.

The chain links TRBV6-5 to TRBJ2-1, with 9 positions matching TRBD1. With 6 bases clipped from V and 8 bases from J, the junction kept 5 bases outside the gene matches. Germline V lookup: CDR1 MNHEY, CDR2 SVGAGI. This CDR3 region has 13 residues. For the CDR3, the DNA is TGTGCCAGCAGACCACAGGGGGCCCATGAGCAGTTCTTC. Its translation is CASRPQGAHEQFF.

The chain couples TRBV4-2 to TRBJ2-7; 9 positions match TRBD2. CDR1 LGHNA and CDR2 YNFKEQ come from the germline V gene. This CDR3 contains 15 residues. Trimming cost V 2 bases and J 2 bases; bases outside gene matches: 4. In DNA, the CDR3 is TGTGCCAGCAGCCAAATAGCGGGAGTGGCCTACGAGCAGTACTTC. Translating gives CASSQIAGVAYEQYF.

The J gene is TRBJ2-5, the V gene TRBV6-5, with TRBD1 matching 10 bases. The length of the CDR3 is 13 residues. V shed 6 bases, J shed 3 bases, and the junction held 1 base outside the gene matches. Germline loops: CDR1 MNHEY, CDR2 SVGAGI. CDR3 region: CASRGTGEETQYF. The CDR3 DNA reads as TGTGCCAGCAGGGGGACAGGGGAAGAGACCCAGTACTTC.

The chain recombines TRBV30 with TRBJ2-7; D remains ambiguous. Per germline, CDR1 GTSNPN and CDR2 SVGIG (reference sequence). V lost 0 bases and J 2 bases, leaving 5 bases between the germline ends. The CDR3 consists of 12 residues. For the CDR3, the DNA is TGTGCCTGGAGTGTATCCACCTACGAGCAGTACTTC. This sequence encodes CAWSVSTYEQYF.

The chain joins TRBV9 to TRBJ2-2; 11 nucleotides align to TRBD2. The CDR3 has 15 residues. Germline assignment: CDR1 SGDLS and CDR2 YYNGEE. Trimming removed 0 bases from V and 7 bases from J; junction bases left unmatched: 2. The CDR3 loop reads CASSVGLAGGGELFF. CDR3 nucleotide sequence: TGTGCCAGCAGCGTAGGCCTAGCGGGAGGCGGGGAGCTGTTTTTT.

The rearrangement links TRBV7-6 to TRBJ2-2; no clear D gene. Trimming removed 5 bases from V and 0 bases from J, with 10 bases in between. The CDR3 is 15 amino acids. Germline loops: CDR1 SGHVS, CDR2 FNYEAQ. CDR3 sequence reads: CASSPASANTGELFF. The CDR3 DNA reads TGTGCCAGCAGCCCGGCTAGTGCGAACACCGGGGAGCTGTTTTTT.

The rearrangement links TRBV29-1 to TRBJ1-5; perhaps TRBD1 as D (6 bases). This CDR3 spans 13 amino acids. Germline V gives CDR1 SQVTM, CDR2 ANQGSEA. Between the trimmed V and J ends, which lost 4 bases and 4 bases, there was a span of 11 bases. The CDR3: CSVAWGLNQPQHF. CDR3 bases: TGCAGCGTTGCGTGGGGGCTTAATCAGCCCCAGCATTTT. The full variable domain, rest sourced from reference TRBV29-1 and TRBJ1-5, is SAVISQKPSRDICQRGTSLTIQCQVDSQVTMMFWYRQQPGQSLTLIATANQGSEATYESGFVIDKFPISRPNLTFSTLTVSNMSPEDSSIYLCSVAWGLNQPQHFGDGTRLSIL.

CDR3 sequence reads: CASSPDRSVAKNIQYF. CDR3 DNA: TGTGCCAGCAGCCCGGACAGGTCGGTAGCCAAAAACATTCAGTACTTC. The chain has TRBV5-4 and TRBJ2-4, with TRBD1 identical over 7 bases. CDR3 length equals 16 residues. V shed 4 bases and J 0 bases; nucleotides not matched to a gene: 7. CDR1 SGHNT and CDR2 YYREEE come from the germline V gene (reference sequence).

This chain connects TRBV7-2 to TRBJ2-5, with 9 bases fitting TRBD1. This CDR3 comprises 15 residues. CDR1 is SGHTA, CDR2 FQGNSA, per germline. Trimming cost V 5 bases and J 5 bases; bases outside gene matches: 9. The CDR3 region has the DNA TGTGCCAGCAGCGTAGGGGGGACAGGGAGGGAGACCCAGTACTTC. It is translated as CASSVGGTGRETQYF. Looking up the rest from reference TRBV7-2 and TRBJ2-5 gives the full variable domain: GAGVSQSPSNKVTEKGKDVELRCDPISGHTALYWYRQSLGQGLEFLIYFQGNSAPDKSGLPSDRFSAERTGGSVSTLTIQRTQQEDSAVYLCASSVGGTGRETQYFGPGTRLLVL.